Shown below are 23 T cell receptor beta chains from a single sample sequenced in a study of PD-1 blockade in classical Hodgkin lymphoma. There was relapse after autologous stem cell transplantation in every patient, and there was variation in brentuximab vedotin exposure. Clones were read by immunoSEQ multiplex PCR, and TCRdb kept only the in-frame ones, dropping some. The sample yields 35,000 to 50,000 clones, around three quarters seen once. The source material was peripheral blood mononuclear cells (PBMCs), sampled before the second cycle of nivolumab. The receptors stem from a human donor with classical Hodgkin lymphoma.

V and J are TRBV7-2 and TRBJ2-4, with 8 bases aligning to TRBD1. V lost 5 bases to trimming and J lost 2 bases; unmatched junction nucleotides: 8. This CDR3 is 16 amino acids long. Per the germline V gene, CDR1 is SGHTA and CDR2 is FQGNSA. The CDR3 loop is CASSVKDRGSKNIQYF. CDR3 bases: TGTGCCAGCAGCGTCAAAGACAGGGGATCCAAAAACATTCAGTACTTC. Full variable domain (rest looked up from reference TRBV7-2 and TRBJ2-4): GAGVSQSPSNKVTEKGKDVELRCDPISGHTALYWYRQSLGQGLEFLIYFQGNSAPDKSGLPSDRFSAERTGGSVSTLTIQRTQQEDSAVYLCASSVKDRGSKNIQYFGAGTRLSVL.

This clone is classed as medium-sized. The J gene is TRBJ1-1, the V gene TRBV4-3; D perhaps matches TRBD1 (6 bases). Between the trimmed V and J ends, which lost 2 bases and 4 bases, there was a span of 8 bases. Per the germline V gene, CDR1 is LGHNA and CDR2 is YSLEER. This CDR3 is built from 13 residues. The CDR3 protein is CASSQQGTTEAFF. The DNA of the CDR3 is TGCGCCAGCAGCCAACAGGGGACCACTGAAGCTTTCTTT.

The chain uses TRBV2 and TRBJ2-1; 11 bases line up with TRBD2. J gave up 8 bases and V 7 bases, and 7 bases lay outside the gene matches. CDR1 and CDR2 (germline): SNHLY, FYNNEI. The CDR3 extends over 14 amino acids. The CDR3 is CASTGSGRAYEQFF. The DNA of the CDR3 is TGTGCCAGCACGGGTAGCGGGAGGGCCTATGAGCAGTTCTTC.

This chain joins TRBV6-6 and TRBJ2-5; D gene uncertain. Germline CDR1 MNHNY, CDR2 SVGAGI (reference sequence). V was shortened by 0 bases and J by 5 bases, with 10 bases between the two germline ends. This CDR3 has 14 residues. CDR3 bases: TGTGCCAGCAGTTACTCTACCCAAAAGGAGACCCAGTACTTC. Protein sequence: CASSYSTQKETQYF.

The chain links TRBV5-8 to TRBJ1-1; maybe TRBD1 (6 bases). This CDR3 region has 13 residues. The V end was cut by 4 bases, the J end by 1 base, with 8 bases between. CDR1 and CDR2 (germline): SGHTS, YDEGEE. CDR3 DNA: TGTGCCAGCAGCCTACAGGGGAACACTGAAGCTTTCTTT. It translates to CASSLQGNTEAFF. The variable domain in full, with the rest retrieved from reference TRBV5-8 and TRBJ1-1, is EAGVTQSPTHLIKTRGQQATLRCSPISGHTSVYWYQQALGLGLQFLLWYDEGEERNRGNFPPRFSGRQFPNYSSELNVNALELEDSALYLCASSLQGNTEAFFGQGTRLTVV.

This chain joins TRBV4-1 and TRBJ2-7, with 10 bases lining up with TRBD2. The CDR3 is made up of 14 amino acids. The germline V gene has CDR1 MGHRA and CDR2 YSYEKL. The ends lost 4 bases at V and 7 bases at J; junction bases unmatched: 7. In nucleotides, the CDR3 is TGCGCCAGCAGCCCAGTGGCTAGCGGGGGAGAGCAGTACTTC. This sequence encodes CASSPVASGGEQYF.

This clone showed up just a few times. DNA of the CDR3: TGTGCCAGCAGCTTAGGTAGAACCAATGAGCAGTTCTTC. Protein sequence: CASSLGRTNEQFF. The genes are TRBV7-8 and TRBJ2-1, with D uncertain. The CDR3 extends over 13 amino acids. Per the germline V gene, CDR1 is SGHVS and CDR2 is FQNEAQ. Trimming removed 1 base from V and 6 bases from J, with 7 bases in between. The whole variable domain, remainder taken from reference TRBV7-8 and TRBJ2-1, is GAGVSQSPRYKVAKRGQDVALRCDPISGHVSLFWYQQALGQGPEFLTYFQNEAQLDKSGLPSDRFFAERPEGSVSTLKIQRTQQEDSAVYLCASSLGRTNEQFFGPGTRLTVL.

The genes are TRBV29-1 and TRBJ2-5; TRBD1 matches 7 bases. The J call may be mistaken, given a closer DNA end match to TRBJ2-7. The CDR3 has 13 amino acids. CDR1 is SQVTM, CDR2 ANQGSEA, per germline. The CDR3 nucleotides read TGCAGCTATGAGGGGGCGGACTCCTACGAGCAGTACTTC. Translating it yields CSYEGADSYEQYF.

This clone was seen only a few times. This chain uses TRBV7-2 with TRBJ1-5; D is possibly TRBD1 (6 bases). Between the trimmed V and J ends, which lost 1 base and 2 bases, there was a span of 6 bases. The CDR3 length is 14 residues. The germline gives CDR1 SGHTA, CDR2 FQGNSA. CDR3 region: CASSLEGGNQPQHF. In DNA, the CDR3 is TGTGCCAGCAGCTTAGAGGGGGGCAATCAGCCCCAGCATTTT. The full variable domain, in which reference TRBV7-2 and TRBJ1-5 provide the parts outside the CDR3, is GAGVSQSPSNKVTEKGKDVELRCDPISGHTALYWYRQSLGQGLEFLIYFQGNSAPDKSGLPSDRFSAERTGGSVSTLTIQRTQQEDSAVYLCASSLEGGNQPQHFGDGTRLSIL.

This clone was picked up a small number of times. The V and J genes are TRBV9 and TRBJ2-1, with D perhaps given as TRBD1 or TRBD2 (5 bases each). Germline V gene sequence: CDR1 SGDLS, CDR2 YYNGEE. V was trimmed by 0 bases and J by 0 bases, leaving 13 bases between them. The CDR3 totals 17 residues. CDR3 sequence reads: CASSVDGTDSSYNEQFF. As DNA, the CDR3 is TGTGCCAGCAGCGTAGACGGGACGGATAGCTCCTACAATGAGCAGTTCTTC. Full variable domain (rest looked up from reference TRBV9 and TRBJ2-1): DSGVTQTPKHLITATGQRVTLRCSPRSGDLSVYWYQQSLDQGLQFLIQYYNGEERAKGNILERFSAQQFPDLHSELNLSSLELGDSALYFCASSVDGTDSSYNEQFFGPGTRLTVL.

In DNA, the CDR3 is TGTGCCAGCAGCCTAGACAGACTCGCAACTAATGAAAAACTGTTTTTT. Residues: CASSLDRLATNEKLFF. This chain uses TRBV7-9 with TRBJ1-4, with D perhaps matching TRBD1 (5 bases). The V gene's germline CDR1 is SEHNR and CDR2 FQNEAQ (reference sequence). The CDR3 has 16 residues. Trimming removed 5 bases at V and 0 bases at J, with 13 bases between. Filled out from reference TRBV7-9 and TRBJ1-4, the complete variable domain reads DTGVSQNPRHKITKRGQNVTFRCDPISEHNRLYWYRQTLGQGPEFLTYFQNEAQLEKSRLLSDRFSAERPKGSFSTLEIQRTEQGDSAMYLCASSLDRLATNEKLFFGSGTQLSVL.

J is TRBJ1-2 and V is TRBV4-3, with D tentatively TRBD1 (5 bases). The CDR3 runs to 14 residues. The V and J ends lost 1 base and 5 bases respectively, with 11 bases between them. Germline CDR1 reads LGHNA; CDR2 reads YSLEER. CDR3 region: CASSQGTFLYGYTF. The DNA for the CDR3 is TGCGCCAGCAGCCAAGGGACATTTTTGTATGGCTACACCTTC.

A few counts support this clone. CDR3 in amino acids: CASSLVSDRDYGYTF. CDR3 coding DNA: TGTGCCAGCAGCTTAGTGTCCGACAGGGACTATGGCTACACCTTC. The chain recombines TRBV7-9 with TRBJ1-2; 7 positions agree with TRBD1. V shed 1 base, J shed 3 bases, and the junction held 5 bases outside the gene matches. The CDR3 extends over 15 amino acids. Per the germline V gene, CDR1 is SEHNR and CDR2 is FQNEAQ (reference sequence).

The chain has TRBV6-1 and TRBJ1-3; D remains unclear. Germline V lookup: CDR1 MNHNS, CDR2 SASEGT. Trimming pared 2 bases from V and 1 base from J, leaving 12 bases between. The CDR3 runs 16 residues. CDR3 in amino acids: CASSELGSSSGNTIYF. In DNA form, the CDR3 reads TGTGCCAGCAGTGAATTGGGCAGTTCGTCTGGAAACACCATATATTTT.

The chain joins TRBV30 to TRBJ1-2; D might be TRBD1 (5 bases). The germline CDR1 and CDR2 sequences are GTSNPN and SVGIG (reference sequence). Trimming pared 1 base from V and 6 bases from J, leaving 24 bases between. CDR3 length equals 17 residues. The CDR3 region is CAWSGRGLRGRGDGYTF. DNA for the CDR3: TGTGCCTGGAGTGGTAGAGGTTTAAGGGGAAGAGGGGATGGCTACACCTTC. Looking up the rest from reference TRBV30 and TRBJ1-2 gives the full variable domain: SQTIHQWPATLVQPVGSPLSLECTVEGTSNPNLYWYRQAAGRGLQLLFYSVGIGQISSEVPQNLSASRPQDRQFILSSKKLLLSDSGFYLCAWSGRGLRGRGDGYTFGSGTRLTVV.

The CDR3: CASSLRTDRGPSNEQFF. The CDR3 nucleotides read TGCGCCAGCAGTCTTCGCACCGACAGGGGGCCCTCCAATGAGCAGTTCTTC. This rearrangement joins TRBV23-1 to TRBJ2-1; 10 positions match TRBD1. TRBV23-1 qualifies as an ORF whose function is uncertain. This CDR3 has 17 residues. The junction had 12 bases not matched to a gene; V was cut back by 4 bases and J by 6 bases.

Turning to this clone: Sequence at one end of the junction differs from germline and may be a read error. J is TRBJ2-2 and V is TRBV7-7; D is tentatively TRBD1 or TRBD2 (6 bases each). This CDR3 spans 17 amino acids. Germline assignment: CDR1 SSHAT and CDR2 FNYEAQ (reference sequence). In DNA form, the CDR3 reads TGTGCTAGCAGCTTTTCTTCCGGGGGCCCCGTCACCGGGGAGCTGTTTTTT. Its translation: CASSFSSGGPVTGELFF. The whole variable domain, remainder taken from reference TRBV7-7 and TRBJ2-2, is GAGVSQSPRYKVTKRGQDVTLRCDPISSHATLYWYQQALGQGPEFLTYFNYEAQPDKSGLPSDRFSAERPEGSISTLTIQRTEQRDSAMYRCASSFSSGGPVTGELFFGEGSRLTVL.

This clone appeared a single time. The chain links TRBV4-1 to TRBJ1-3; D is ambiguous. From germline, CDR1 is MGHRA and CDR2 YSYEKL. The germline V and J ends were trimmed by 0 bases and 2 bases, with 5 bases remaining between them. The CDR3 sequence is 14 residues long. DNA of the CDR3: TGCGCCAGCAGCCAAGAGGGCACTGGAAACACCATATATTTT. It translates to CASSQEGTGNTIYF.

This clone was seen a handful of times. The V and J genes are TRBV7-7 and TRBJ2-5; 13 bases align to TRBD2. This CDR3 region has 16 residues. V trimming: 5 bases; J trimming: 7 bases; junction bases outside the gene matches: 10. CDR1 is SSHAT and CDR2 is FNYEAQ in the germline V gene (reference sequence). The DNA of the CDR3 is TGTGCCAGCAGCCCCGGACTAGCGGGGGATTTGGGGACCCAGTACTTC. Translated, it gives CASSPGLAGDLGTQYF.

The genes are TRBV30 and TRBJ1-5; D gene unclear. CDR3 length: 14 amino acids. Germline CDR1 is GTSNPN and CDR2 is SVGIG (reference sequence). V lost 5 bases to trimming and J lost 1 base, with 12 bases between them. CDR3 in DNA: TGTGCCTGGTCCCGACGGGTCAGCAATCAGCCCCAGCATTTT. Encoded protein: CAWSRRVSNQPQHF.

The rearrangement uses TRBV5-4 and TRBJ2-1, with 8 nucleotides matching TRBD2. V was clipped by 9 bases and J by 5 bases; unmatched bases: 10. The CDR3 length is 14 residues. CDR1 and CDR2 from the germline V gene are SGHNT and YYREEE (reference sequence). CDR3 DNA sequence: TGTGCCACCGAGCGGGAGTGGGAGGACAATGAGCAGTTCTTC. Its protein is CATEREWEDNEQFF.

This clone appeared a few times. The chain uses TRBV5-1 and TRBJ2-7; D is unclear. CDR1 is SGHRS and CDR2 is YFSETQ in the germline V gene. Trimming took 4 bases from V and 1 from J, leaving 15 bases between them. The CDR3 covers 15 residues. CDR3 region: CASSIYPGLSYEQYF. The CDR3 coding sequence is TGCGCCAGCAGCATATACCCCGGGTTATCCTACGAGCAGTACTTC.

The chain has TRBV7-9 and TRBJ2-2; possibly TRBD2 for D (6 bases). CDR3 length: 16 residues. The germline CDR1 and CDR2 sequences are SEHNR and FQNEAQ (reference sequence). V was cut by 7 bases and J by 0 bases, with 15 bases left in between. CDR3 sequence (DNA): TGTGCCAGCACCCATCTGCGGGGCGCGAACACCGGGGAGCTGTTTTTT. It codes for CASTHLRGANTGELFF. The variable domain in full, with the rest retrieved from reference TRBV7-9 and TRBJ2-2, is DTGVSQNPRHKITKRGQNVTFRCDPISEHNRLYWYRQTLGQGPEFLTYFQNEAQLEKSRLLSDRFSAERPKGSFSTLEIQRTEQGDSAMYLCASTHLRGANTGELFFGEGSRLTVL.